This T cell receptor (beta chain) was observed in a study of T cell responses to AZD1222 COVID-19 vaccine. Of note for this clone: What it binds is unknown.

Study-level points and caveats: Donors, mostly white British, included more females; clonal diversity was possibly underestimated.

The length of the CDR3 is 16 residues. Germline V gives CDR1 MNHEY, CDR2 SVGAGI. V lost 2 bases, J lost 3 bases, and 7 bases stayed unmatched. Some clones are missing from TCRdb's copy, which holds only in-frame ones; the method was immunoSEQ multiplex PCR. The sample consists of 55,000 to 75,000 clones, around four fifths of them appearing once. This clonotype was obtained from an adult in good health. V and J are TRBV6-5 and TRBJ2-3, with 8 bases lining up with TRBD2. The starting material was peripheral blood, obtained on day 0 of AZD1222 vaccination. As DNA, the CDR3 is TGTGCCAGCAGTTACCATCGGGGGGGCAAAACAGATACGCAGTATTTT. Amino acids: CASSYHRGGKTDTQYF.